This T cell receptor (beta chain) was recovered during a study of vaccination effects on CD4 cells after COVID-19 (dated 2022 in TCRdb). Looking at the study overall: Post-vaccine samples across the study were collected a median of 72 days after the second dose, with a range of 14 to 241. Cultures from other donors in the study were sequenced with the Oncomine TCR Beta short-read assay on an Illumina iSeq 100. In both COVID-19 convalescent patients and infection-naive vaccine recipients, the study compared SARS-CoV-2 spike-specific CD4+ TCR repertoires from before mRNA vaccination with those from after it. A total of 9 to 11 COVID-19 convalescent patients and several SARS-CoV-2-naive healthy vaccine recipients were included in the full study. What the authors observed across the whole study: The study was limited by a small number of convalescent patients and lacked early post-infection timepoints. In healthy vaccine recipients, vaccine-induced clones were almost all SARS-CoV-2 mono-reactive, with only 1 of 255 cross-reactive with common cold coronaviruses. Marked clonal contraction was observed in both infection-induced and vaccine-induced clones at late post-vaccination timepoints, consistent with waning T cell responses.

In the ViraFEST assay, PBMC were stimulated with viral peptide pools, and TCR sequencing was then used to find antigen-specific CD4+ T cell clonotypes based on their expansion. After 10 days of culture, CD4+ T cells were isolated with the EasySep CD4+ T cell isolation kit. Participants received two doses of either the BNT162b2 or the mRNA-1273 mRNA SARS-CoV-2 vaccine. None of the healthy vaccine recipients had a prior SARS-CoV-2 infection, which was confirmed by nucleocapsid antibody tests that came back negative both before and after vaccination. Approximately 2 million PBMC per well were cultured in IMDM with around 5.3% human AB serum, 8.5 to 10 IU/ml IL-2 and gentamicin, plus 10 ug/ml peptides. On days 3 and 7, half of the culture medium was replaced with fresh IL-2-containing medium. Unless noted otherwise, every peptide stimulation condition was grown in triplicate wells. PBMC were separated from whole blood using Ficoll-Paque Plus gradient centrifugation and were then either cryopreserved at -140C or used fresh. The overlapping peptide pools covered the spike proteins of SARS-CoV-2 as well as those of the common cold coronaviruses HCoV-NL63, HCoV-OC43 and HCoV-229E. Genomic DNA was extracted from cultured CD4+ T cells with the QIAamp micro DNA kit.

Note on this clone: Its antigen is unknown. Per-nucleotide qualities are absent, and no much larger clonotype sits a single base away.

Trimming removed 7 bases from V and 1 base from J, leaving 14 bases between the germline ends. The CDR3, from cysteine to phenylalanine, totals 14 residues. Only the CDR3 DNA stays, 42 bases, in frame from base 1. From a lookup of the germline V gene, CDR1 and CDR2 are SGDLS and YYNGEE. Receptor libraries were prepared by the immunoSEQ multiplex PCR assay. DNA from the cultured and isolated CD4+ T cells underwent TCR beta CDR3 sequencing. Under the source paper's analysis protocol: Non-productive TCR sequences were discarded, and reads were trimmed to the CDR3 region, with only CDR3s of 7 or more amino acids retained. The MANAFEST web app was used to pick out antigen-specific clonotypes by comparing their expansion in peptide wells with that in reference cultures. For clones to be considered positive, expansion at FDR<0.05 versus reference and all other wells, an odds ratio above 5, and a frequency above 0.1% in two replicate wells were required. A clonotype was defined as cross-reactive if the clonotype was significantly expanded both in SARS-CoV-2 spike wells and in at least one common cold coronavirus spike condition. Levenshtein distance calculated with the stringdist R package was used to assess CDR3 similarity, and unrooted trees were constructed with ape in R 3.6.1. TCRdb provides this immuneACCESS table in a form limited to in-frame rearrangements. Some clones are lacking; in checked studies, under half of them reflect an unresolved V gene, and why the rest are absent is not known. The V and J calls and clone size were taken over from that table, and D and trimming were inferred from the DNA. The sample table holds roughly 59,000 clones, of which 60% to 80% were seen once. The ten largest make up 2% of the sample.

The chain was built from TRBV9 and TRBJ1-1, with a weak D call of TRBD1 (6 bases match). The sequence was obtained from a human donor who received a COVID-19 vaccine. The sequenced sample was CD4+ T cells from PBMCs cultured with HCoV-OC43 spike peptides, obtained after COVID-19 vaccination. The cell subset or site label, as the study defines it: HCoV-OC43 spike overlapping peptide pool stimulation. CDR3 sequence: CASSRGVGNTEAFF. At the DNA level, the sequence is TGTGCCAGCTCGAGGGGGGTAGGGAACACTGAAGCTTTCTTT.